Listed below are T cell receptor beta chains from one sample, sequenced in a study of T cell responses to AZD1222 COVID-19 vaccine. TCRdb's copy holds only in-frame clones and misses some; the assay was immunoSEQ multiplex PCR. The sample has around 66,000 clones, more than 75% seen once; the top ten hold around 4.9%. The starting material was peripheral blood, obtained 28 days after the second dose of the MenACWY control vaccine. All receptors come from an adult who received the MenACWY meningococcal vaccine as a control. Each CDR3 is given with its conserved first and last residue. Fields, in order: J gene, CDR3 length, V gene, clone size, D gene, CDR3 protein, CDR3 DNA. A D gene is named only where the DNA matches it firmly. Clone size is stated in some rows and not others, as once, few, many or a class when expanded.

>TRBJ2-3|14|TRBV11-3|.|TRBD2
CASSLVAGSDTQYF
TGTGCCAGCAGCTTGGTAGCGGGGTCAGATACGCAGTATTTT
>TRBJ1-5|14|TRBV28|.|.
CASRYGVRAPPQHF
TGTGCCAGCAGGTACGGGGTCCGGGCTCCGCCCCAGCATTTT
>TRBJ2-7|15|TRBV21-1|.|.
CASSGRGPFAYEQYF
TGTGCCAGCAGTGGCAGAGGCCCCTTCGCCTACGAGCAGTACTTC
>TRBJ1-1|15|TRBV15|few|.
CATSREGRTGTEAFF
TGTGCCACCAGCAGAGAGGGGCGAACGGGGACTGAAGCTTTCTTT
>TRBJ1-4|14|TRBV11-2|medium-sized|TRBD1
CASSPQGASEKLFF
TGTGCCAGCAGCCCCCAGGGGGCTAGTGAAAAACTGTTTTTT
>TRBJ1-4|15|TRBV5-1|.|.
CASSIQGTTNEKLFF
TGCGCCAGCTCTATCCAGGGGACAACTAATGAAAAACTGTTTTTT
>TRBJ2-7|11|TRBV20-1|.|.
CSPSGGDEQYF
TGCAGCCCCTCGGGGGGCGACGAGCAGTACTTC
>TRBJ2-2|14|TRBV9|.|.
CASSVGVGNGELFF
TGTGCCAGCAGCGTAGGTGTTGGGAACGGGGAGCTGTTTTTT
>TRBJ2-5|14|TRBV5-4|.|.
CASSAAGTQETQYF
TGTGCCAGCAGCGCCGCCGGGACCCAAGAGACCCAGTACTTC
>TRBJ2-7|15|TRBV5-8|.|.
CASSFEPGQAYEQYF
TGTGCCAGCAGCTTCGAACCAGGGCAAGCCTACGAGCAGTACTTC
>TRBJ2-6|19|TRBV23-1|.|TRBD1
CASSPPPGQGVSGANVLTF
TGCGCCAGCAGTCCTCCCCCGGGACAGGGAGTCTCTGGGGCCAACGTCCTGACTTTC
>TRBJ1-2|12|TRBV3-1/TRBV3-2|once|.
CASSRRGYGYTF
TGTGCCAGCAGCCGGCGTGGGTATGGCTACACCTTC
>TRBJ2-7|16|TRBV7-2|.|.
CASSFTVTDAPSEQYF
TGTGCCAGCAGCTTTACGGTGACGGACGCCCCGAGTGAGCAGTACTTC
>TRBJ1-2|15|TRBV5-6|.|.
CASSFTREPPYGYTF
TGTGCCAGCAGCTTTACGCGGGAACCTCCCTATGGCTACACCTTC
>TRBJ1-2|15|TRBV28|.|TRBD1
CASSPPGQGNYGYTF
TGTGCCAGCAGTCCTCCGGGACAGGGCAACTATGGCTACACCTTC
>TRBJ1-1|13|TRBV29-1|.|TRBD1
CSVGTVARTEAFF
TGCAGCGTCGGGACAGTCGCCCGGACTGAAGCTTTCTTT
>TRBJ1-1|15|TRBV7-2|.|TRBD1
CASSILTGVGTEAFF
TGTGCCAGCAGCATATTAACAGGGGTTGGCACTGAAGCTTTCTTT
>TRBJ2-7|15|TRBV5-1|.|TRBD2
CASSFQAGILYEQYF
TGCGCCAGCAGCTTTCAAGCGGGGATCTTATACGAGCAGTACTTC
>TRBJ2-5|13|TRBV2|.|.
CASSGQSQETQYF
TGTGCCAGCAGTGGGCAGTCCCAAGAGACCCAGTACTTC
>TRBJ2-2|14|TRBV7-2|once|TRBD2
CASSLAGDTGELFF
TGTGCCAGCAGCCTAGCGGGAGACACCGGGGAGCTGTTTTTT
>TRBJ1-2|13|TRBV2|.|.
CASTSPGNDGYTF
TGTGCCAGCACTAGTCCGGGAAATGATGGCTACACCTTC
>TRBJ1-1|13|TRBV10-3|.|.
CAIRQSRDTEAFF
TGTGCCATCCGACAGTCAAGGGACACTGAAGCTTTCTTT
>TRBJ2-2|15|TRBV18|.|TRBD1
CASSFGQGLTGELFF
TGTGCCAGCTCATTCGGACAGGGGCTTACCGGGGAGCTGTTTTTT
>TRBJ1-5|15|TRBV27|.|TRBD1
CASSLSTGRNQPQHF
TGTGCCAGCAGTTTATCGACAGGGAGGAATCAGCCCCAGCATTTT
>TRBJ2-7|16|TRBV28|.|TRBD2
CASSLGFSGRAGEQYF
TGTGCCAGCAGTTTGGGATTCAGCGGGAGGGCAGGGGAGCAGTACTTC
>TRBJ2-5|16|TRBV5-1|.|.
CASSLGVDNLGETQYF
TGCGCCAGCAGCTTGGGGGTAGATAATCTAGGAGAGACCCAGTACTTC
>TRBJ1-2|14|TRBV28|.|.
CASSPPGAVDGYTF
TGTGCCAGCAGTCCCCCCGGGGCTGTAGATGGCTACACCTTC
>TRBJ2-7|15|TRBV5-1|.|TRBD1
CASSTRTGISGEQYF
TGCGCCAGCAGCACACGGACAGGGATAAGCGGGGAGCAGTACTTC
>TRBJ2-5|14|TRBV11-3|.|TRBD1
CASSTGGETETQYF
TGTGCCAGCAGCACAGGGGGCGAGACGGAGACCCAGTACTTC
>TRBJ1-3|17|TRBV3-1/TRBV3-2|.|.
CASSLGGGSDSGNTIYF
TGTGCCAGCAGCCTCGGGGGGGGATCCGACTCTGGAAACACCATATATTTT
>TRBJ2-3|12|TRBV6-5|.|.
CASSTDTDTQYF
TGTGCCAGCAGTACGGACACAGATACGCAGTATTTT
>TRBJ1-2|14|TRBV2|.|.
CASSEAGANYGYTF
TGTGCCAGCAGTGAAGCCGGGGCTAACTATGGCTACACCTTC
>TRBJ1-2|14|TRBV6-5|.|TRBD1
CATATGGDGYGYTF
TGTGCCACCGCGACAGGGGGCGACGGCTATGGCTACACCTTC
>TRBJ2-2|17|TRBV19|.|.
CASSPPSLATYTGELFF
TGTGCCAGTAGCCCCCCCAGCCTAGCGACATACACCGGGGAGCTGTTTTTT
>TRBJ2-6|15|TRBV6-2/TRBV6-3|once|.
CASSADPVWANVLTF
TGTGCCAGCAGTGCAGACCCCGTATGGGCCAACGTCCTGACTTTC
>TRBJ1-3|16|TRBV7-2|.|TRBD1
CASSLTPGQGGNTIYF
TGTGCCAGCAGCTTAACGCCGGGACAGGGGGGAAACACCATATATTTT
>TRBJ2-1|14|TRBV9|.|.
CASSAPGRADEQFF
TGTGCCAGCAGCGCCCCCGGCAGGGCCGATGAGCAGTTCTTC
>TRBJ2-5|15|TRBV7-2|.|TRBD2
CASSLGGGSQETQYF
TGTGCCAGCAGCCTTGGCGGGGGGAGCCAAGAGACCCAGTACTTC
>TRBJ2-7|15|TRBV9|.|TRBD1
CASSGPGTGIYEQYF
TGTGCCAGCAGCGGCCCCGGGACAGGGATTTACGAGCAGTACTTC
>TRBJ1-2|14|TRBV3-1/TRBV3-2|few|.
CASSLGTSIYGYTF
TGTGCCAGCAGCCTAGGGACCTCCATCTATGGCTACACCTTC
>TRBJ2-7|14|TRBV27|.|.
CASRSPSTSYEQYF
TGTGCCAGCAGGAGCCCCTCGACATCCTACGAGCAGTACTTC
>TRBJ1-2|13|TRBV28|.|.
CASSLGSNYGYTF
TGTGCCAGCAGTTTAGGCTCTAACTATGGCTACACCTTC
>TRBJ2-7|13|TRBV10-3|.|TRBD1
CAISRDRDYEQYF
TGTGCCATCAGTCGGGACAGGGACTACGAGCAGTACTTC
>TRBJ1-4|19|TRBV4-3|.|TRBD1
CASSQTPAGDRGFARGLFF
TGCGCCAGCAGCCAGACCCCTGCCGGGGACAGGGGTTTTGCGAGGGGGCTGTTTTTT
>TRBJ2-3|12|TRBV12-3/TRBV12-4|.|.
CASSLTPDTQYF
TGTGCCAGCAGTTTAACGCCAGATACGCAGTATTTT
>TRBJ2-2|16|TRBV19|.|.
CASKRARGRGTGELFF
TGTGCCAGTAAGAGGGCTCGGGGGCGAGGGACCGGGGAGCTGTTTTTT
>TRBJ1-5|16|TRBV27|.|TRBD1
CASHYQLQGADQPQHF
TGTGCCAGCCATTACCAACTACAGGGGGCAGATCAGCCCCAGCATTTT
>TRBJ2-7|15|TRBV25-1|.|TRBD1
CASSDWAGGPYEQYF
TGTGCCAGCAGTGATTGGGCAGGGGGCCCCTACGAGCAGTACTTC
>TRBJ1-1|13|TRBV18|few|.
CASSQAGDTEAFF
TGTGCCAGCTCCCAAGCAGGGGACACTGAAGCTTTCTTT
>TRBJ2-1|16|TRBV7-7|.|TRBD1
CASSFSTGFPYNEQFF
TGTGCCAGCAGCTTCTCGACAGGGTTCCCCTACAATGAGCAGTTCTTC
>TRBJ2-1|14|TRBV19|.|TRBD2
CASSMAGGSNEQFF
TGTGCCAGTAGTATGGCGGGGGGTAGCAATGAGCAGTTCTTC
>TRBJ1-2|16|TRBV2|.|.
CATALSRTAAWGGYTF
TGTGCCACAGCACTTTCGAGGACGGCCGCGTGGGGAGGCTACACCTTC
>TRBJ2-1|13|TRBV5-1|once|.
CASSLGSYNEQFF
TGCGCCAGCAGCTTGGGTAGTTACAATGAGCAGTTCTTC
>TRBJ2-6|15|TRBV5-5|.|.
CASSFRPEGANVLTF
TGTGCCAGCAGCTTCCGGCCCGAGGGGGCCAACGTCCTGACTTTC